These 3 T cell receptor beta chains were sequenced from one sample in a study of HIV-infected patients and healthy controls. cDNA was made from about 500 ng RNA using alpha and beta constant primers. Alpha and beta chain libraries were made separately by chain-specific third strand synthesis with multiplexing indices. TCRdb passed the 5' RACE reads through MiXCR, listing each CDR3 protein once. This table holds more than 15,000 distinct CDR3 sequences, roughly 9% found once. No cell fractionation was done, so the repertoire covers all unsorted peripheral blood T cells. The sequenced sample was blood. Source of these receptors: an adult in good health.

There are many counts of this clonotype. DNA for the CDR3: TGCAGCGTTGTTTGGGCCCGCCCAATGGGAAACATTCAGTACTTC. Its translation is CSVVWARPMGNIQYF. The V and J genes are TRBV29-1 and TRBJ2-4; D not certain. Germline V lookup: CDR1 SQVTM, CDR2 ANQGSEA. Trimming pared 4 bases from V and 6 bases from J, leaving 19 bases between. The CDR3 has 15 residues.

This clonotype appeared many times. The CDR3 reads CASRQMGRGANVLTF. CDR3 bases: TGTGCCAGCCGCCAAATGGGGCGCGGGGCCAACGTCCTGACTTTC. This rearrangement joins TRBV12-3 or TRBV12-4 to TRBJ2-6; tentatively, D is TRBD1 (5 bases). Trimming removed 8 bases at V and 4 bases at J, with 15 bases between. The CDR3 sequence is 15 residues long.

This chain links TRBV6-5 with TRBJ2-4, with D tentatively TRBD1 or TRBD2 (5 bases each). The CDR3 totals 16 residues. CDR1 is MNHEY and CDR2 is SVGAGI in the germline V gene. V shed 2 bases and J shed 0 bases, with 11 bases lying between them. DNA for the CDR3: TGTGCCAGCAGTTACGGTGGGGGTCTAGCCAAAAACATTCAGTACTTC. Amino acids: CASSYGGGLAKNIQYF.